This is a list of T cell receptor beta chains from one sample in a study of regulatory T cells in long-lasting Graves disease. TCRdb re-derived calls from the multiplex PCR reads in MiXCR, one entry per CDR3 protein. This sample carries about 530,000 distinct CDR3 sequences, around 16% of them seen once, and the ten largest clones take approximately 25%. This sample also appeared in a second study, on T cells in Graves' hyperthyroidism and ophthalmopathy.

Sequencing was performed on peripheral blood mononuclear cells (PBMCs), taken at new diagnosis, from a patient treated with antithyroid drugs. These receptors were obtained from a woman aged 35 to 60 with Graves disease. Both conserved end residues are part of each CDR3. A D gene is named only where the DNA matches it firmly. Only part of the rows carry a size: once, few, many, or a class if the clone is expanded.

clone size,V gene,D gene,J gene,CDR3 protein,CDR3 DNA
few,TRBV14,NA,TRBJ1-1,CAGSQVLGLSTEAFF,TGTGCCGGCAGCCAAGTGCTGGGGCTGAGCACTGAAGCTTTCTTT
few,TRBV19,NA,TRBJ1-6,CASSNRARPDNSPLHF,TGTGCCAGTAGTAACCGGGCCCGGCCTGACAATTCACCCCTCCACTTT
NA,TRBV5-1,NA,TRBJ2-5,CASSLVRAGETQYF,TGCGCCAGCAGCTTGGTTAGGGCAGGAGAGACCCAGTACTTC
many,TRBV10-3,NA,TRBJ2-7,CAISVSEKSYEQYF,TGTGCCATCAGTGTGTCGGAGAAGTCCTACGAGCAGTACTTC
few,TRBV5-1,NA,TRBJ1-1,CASRQQDGMNTEAFF,TGCGCCAGCAGACAACAGGACGGTATGAACACTGAAGCTTTCTTT
NA,TRBV3-1,NA,TRBJ1-5,CARSQGNQPQHF,TGTGCCCGCAGCCAAGGAAATCAGCCCCAGCATTTT
NA,TRBV3-1,TRBD1,TRBJ2-7,CASGLGTGSYEQYF,TGTGCCAGCGGCCTTGGGACAGGTTCCTACGAGCAGTACTTC
few,TRBV11-1,NA,TRBJ1-3,CASSLEDRPSGNTIYF,TGTGCCAGCAGCTTAGAAGACCGGCCCTCTGGAAACACCATATATTTT
NA,TRBV3-1,NA,TRBJ1-2,CASSRSTGDVLNYGYTF,TGTGCCAGCAGCCGGTCGACCGGGGACGTCCTTAACTATGGCTACACCTTC
few,TRBV19,TRBD1,TRBJ1-1,CASQESAGGNTEAFF,TGTGCCAGTCAGGAGAGCGCAGGGGGGAACACTGAAGCTTTCTTT
few,TRBV19,TRBD2,TRBJ2-1,CASSIRLTSGAGNEQFF,TGTGCCAGTAGTATACGCCTGACTAGCGGGGCGGGAAATGAGCAGTTCTTC
NA,TRBV19,NA,TRBJ1-2,CASRKWDYGYTF,TGTGCCAGTAGAAAATGGGACTATGGCTACACCTTC
many,TRBV7-2,TRBD2,TRBJ2-5,CASPGSGGPNQETQYF,TGTGCCAGCCCCGGCAGCGGGGGACCAAACCAAGAGACCCAGTACTTC
many,TRBV2,TRBD1,TRBJ2-3,CASSPQGAIGDTQYF,TGTGCCAGCAGTCCTCAGGGGGCTATCGGGGATACGCAGTATTTT
NA,TRBV5-1,TRBD2,TRBJ2-5,CASSPRAGGPEETQYF,TGCGCCAGCAGCCCAAGAGCGGGGGGGCCGGAGGAGACCCAGTACTTC
many,TRBV12-3/TRBV12-4,TRBD1,TRBJ1-4,CASRQGHNEKLFF,TGTGCCTCTAGACAGGGACATAATGAAAAACTGTTTTTT
NA,TRBV3-1,NA,TRBJ1-6,CASSQEPRAPLHF,TGTGCCAGCAGCCAAGAACCGAGAGCACCCCTCCACTTT
many,TRBV3-1,NA,TRBJ2-3,CASSQEGASADTQYF,TGTGCCAGCAGCCAAGAGGGGGCATCAGCAGATACGCAGTATTTT
few,TRBV20-1,TRBD2,TRBJ2-1,CSASRGGPKNEQFF,TGCAGTGCTAGTCGGGGGGGCCCGAAGAATGAGCAGTTCTTC
many,TRBV2,NA,TRBJ1-1,CASGGLNTEAFF,TGTGCCAGCGGGGGGCTGAACACTGAAGCTTTCTTT
many,TRBV2,NA,TRBJ1-5,CASRASNQPQHF,TGTGCCAGCCGGGCCTCCAATCAGCCCCAGCATTTT
few,TRBV19,TRBD2,TRBJ2-7,CASRLGSGAYYEQYF,TGTGCCAGTAGATTGGGTAGCGGGGCGTACTACGAGCAGTACTTC
few,TRBV12-3/TRBV12-4,NA,TRBJ2-7,CASSFGGRTAYEQYF,TGTGCCAGCAGTTTTGGTGGAAGGACGGCCTACGAGCAGTACTTC
many,TRBV30,TRBD1,TRBJ1-5,CAWSSWGQGGIQPQHF,TGTGCCTGGAGTTCTTGGGGACAGGGGGGGATTCAGCCCCAGCATTTT
NA,TRBV6-2/TRBV6-3,TRBD2,TRBJ2-4,CASRQTGTSINIQYF,TGTGCCAGCAGGCAAACCGGGACTAGCATTAACATTCAGTACTTC
NA,TRBV20-1,NA,TRBJ1-1,CSRVFGTEAFF,TGCAGCAGGGTATTTGGGACTGAAGCTTTCTTT
few,TRBV12-3/TRBV12-4,TRBD1,TRBJ2-1,CASSPGQGVFYNEQFF,TGTGCCAGCAGCCCTGGACAGGGGGTATTTTACAATGAGCAGTTCTTC
many,TRBV7-8,NA,TRBJ2-2,CASSRGLMNTGELFF,TGTGCCAGCAGCCGAGGACTGATGAACACCGGGGAGCTGTTTTTT
NA,TRBV29-1,NA,TRBJ2-1,CSVPGRGVSYNEQFF,TGCAGCGTTCCTGGTAGGGGGGTATCCTACAATGAGCAGTTCTTC
many,TRBV19,NA,TRBJ1-1,CASSNAWGMNTEAFF,TGTGCCAGTAGTAACGCTTGGGGCATGAACACTGAAGCTTTCTTT
NA,TRBV10-2,TRBD1,TRBJ1-2,CASSPGQGSAGYTF,TGCGCCAGCAGTCCGGGACAGGGATCGGCTGGCTACACCTTC
NA,TRBV6-1,NA,TRBJ1-1,CASSHFRGNTEAFF,TGTGCCAGCAGTCACTTCAGGGGGAACACTGAAGCTTTCTTT
many,TRBV12-3/TRBV12-4,NA,TRBJ2-1,CASTDTLYNEQFF,TGTGCCAGCACCGACACCCTCTACAATGAGCAGTTCTTC
many,TRBV12-3/TRBV12-4,NA,TRBJ1-4,CASSLGQASTNEKLFF,TGTGCCAGCAGTTTGGGGCAGGCGTCAACTAATGAAAAACTGTTTTTT
many,TRBV15,TRBD1,TRBJ1-5,CATSKGAGNQPQHF,TGTGCCACCAGCAAGGGGGCCGGCAATCAGCCCCAGCATTTT
few,TRBV18,NA,TRBJ1-4,CASSPGGRANEKLFF,TGTGCCAGCTCACCGGGGGGACGCGCTAATGAAAAACTGTTTTTT
NA,TRBV7-9,NA,TRBJ1-5,CASSRAGRDRNQPQHF,TGTGCCAGCAGTCGGGCGGGGAGGGATCGCAATCAGCCCCAGCATTTT
many,TRBV3-1,NA,TRBJ1-1,CASSQVLDRGTEAFF,TGTGCCAGCAGCCAAGTGCTGGATCGGGGCACTGAAGCTTTCTTT
few,TRBV7-9,NA,TRBJ1-5,CASSLGEGSQPQHF,TGTGCCAGCAGCTTAGGAGAGGGCTCTCAGCCCCAGCATTTT
many,TRBV3-1,TRBD2,TRBJ2-7,CASSLTYPERGVAIEQYF,TGTGCCAGCAGCCTGACCTACCCCGAGCGGGGGGTCGCGATTGAGCAGTACTTC
NA,TRBV11-2,NA,TRBJ2-3,CASSLGHLGGTDTQYF,TGTGCCAGCAGCTTAGGTCACCTCGGGGGCACAGATACGCAGTATTTT
few,TRBV6-1,NA,TRBJ1-6,CASSENWGSPLHF,TGTGCCAGCAGTGAAAATTGGGGCTCACCCCTCCACTTT
many,TRBV18,NA,TRBJ2-7,CASSPQVYEQYF,TGTGCCAGCTCACCACAAGTTTACGAGCAGTACTTC
few,TRBV5-1,NA,TRBJ2-3,CASSRPLTDGRTDTQYF,TGCGCCAGCAGCCGACCCCTAACTGATGGGAGGACAGATACGCAGTATTTT